The rows below give T cell receptor beta chains drawn from one sample of a study of blood T cell repertoires in COVID-19. The method was immunoSEQ multiplex PCR; TCRdb's version includes in-frame clones alone and lacks a portion of them. The sample lists 250,000 to 300,000 clones; around 80% were seen once. The sequenced sample was peripheral blood. These receptor sequences come from a man older than 75 with acute or convalescent COVID-19. Each CDR3 is given with its conserved first and last residue. Fields, in order: CDR3 DNA, CDR3 protein, D gene, clone size, V gene, J gene. D genes are given only for firm matches. Clone size is given for some rows only: seen once, a few or many times, or a class if the clone is expanded.

CDR3 DNA: TGCGCCAGCACAGACAGGTCTTTCGCTGGGGCCAACGTCCTGACTTTC
CDR3 protein: CASTDRSFAGANVLTF
D gene: -
clone size: -
V gene: TRBV5-1
J gene: TRBJ2-6

CDR3 DNA: TGTGCCAGTAGGGAACGGTCAGGGGACGATGCGAACACCGGGGAGCTGTTTTTT
CDR3 protein: CASRERSGDDANTGELFF
D gene: -
clone size: -
V gene: TRBV19
J gene: TRBJ2-2

CDR3 DNA: TGTGCCTGGAGTATGCAGGGGACCACCTACGAGCAGTACTTC
CDR3 protein: CAWSMQGTTYEQYF
D gene: -
clone size: -
V gene: TRBV30
J gene: TRBJ2-7

CDR3 DNA: TGTGCCAGCAGTTCAGGGGGCCGGGTAATGGAAGCTTTCTTT
CDR3 protein: CASSSGGRVMEAFF
D gene: TRBD1
clone size: -
V gene: TRBV28
J gene: TRBJ1-1

CDR3 DNA: TGTGCCAGCAGCTTGGGGGGGGGTCGGGTTCAAGAGACCCAGTACTTC
CDR3 protein: CASSLGGGRVQETQYF
D gene: TRBD2
clone size: -
V gene: TRBV7-7
J gene: TRBJ2-5

CDR3 DNA: TGTGCCAGCTCACCAGGAGTAGCCCAGCCCCAGCATTTT
CDR3 protein: CASSPGVAQPQHF
D gene: -
clone size: few
V gene: TRBV18
J gene: TRBJ1-5

CDR3 DNA: TGTGCCATCAGTGAGGGCAATACGAGGTCCCTCTACGAGCAGTACTTC
CDR3 protein: CAISEGNTRSLYEQYF
D gene: -
clone size: many
V gene: TRBV10-3
J gene: TRBJ2-7

CDR3 DNA: TGTGCCAGCGGTGGGCGGGGGTCGAGCACCGGGGAGCTGTTTTTT
CDR3 protein: CASGGRGSSTGELFF
D gene: TRBD2
clone size: once
V gene: TRBV3-1/TRBV3-2
J gene: TRBJ2-2

CDR3 DNA: TGTGCCAGCAGCTCCAGCGGGTCAGAAATTGAAGCTTTCTTT
CDR3 protein: CASSSSGSEIEAFF
D gene: -
clone size: few
V gene: TRBV7-9
J gene: TRBJ1-1

CDR3 DNA: TGTGCCAGTAGTATAACCGGTAACCAGGGGCCCCAGCATTTT
CDR3 protein: CASSITGNQGPQHF
D gene: -
clone size: -
V gene: TRBV19
J gene: TRBJ1-5

CDR3 DNA: TGTGCCAGCATCCCAGCGAGGGGGCTAGCGGGGGGGCAGGCCGAGACCCAGTACTTC
CDR3 protein: CASIPARGLAGGQAETQYF
D gene: TRBD2
clone size: -
V gene: TRBV7-9
J gene: TRBJ2-5